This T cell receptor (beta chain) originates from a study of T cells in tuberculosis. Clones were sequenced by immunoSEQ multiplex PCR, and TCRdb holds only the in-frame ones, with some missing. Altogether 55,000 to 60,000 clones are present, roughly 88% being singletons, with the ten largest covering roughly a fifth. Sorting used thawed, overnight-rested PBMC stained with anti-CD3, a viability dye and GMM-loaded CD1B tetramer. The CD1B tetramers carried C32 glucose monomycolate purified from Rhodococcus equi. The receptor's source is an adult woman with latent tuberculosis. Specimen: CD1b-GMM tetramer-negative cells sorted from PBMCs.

In nucleotides, the CDR3 is TGTGCCAGCAGCTCGCCCGGCGGGGGGGGAGAGAACACTGAAGCTTTCTTT. Protein product: CASSSPGGGGENTEAFF. The genes are TRBV11-1 and TRBJ1-1; a possible D gene is TRBD1 (5 bases). The length of the CDR3 is 17 residues. The germline CDR1 and CDR2 sequences are SGHAT and FQDESV (reference sequence). Trimming shortened V by 4 bases and J by 1 base, and 19 bases separated the two germline ends.